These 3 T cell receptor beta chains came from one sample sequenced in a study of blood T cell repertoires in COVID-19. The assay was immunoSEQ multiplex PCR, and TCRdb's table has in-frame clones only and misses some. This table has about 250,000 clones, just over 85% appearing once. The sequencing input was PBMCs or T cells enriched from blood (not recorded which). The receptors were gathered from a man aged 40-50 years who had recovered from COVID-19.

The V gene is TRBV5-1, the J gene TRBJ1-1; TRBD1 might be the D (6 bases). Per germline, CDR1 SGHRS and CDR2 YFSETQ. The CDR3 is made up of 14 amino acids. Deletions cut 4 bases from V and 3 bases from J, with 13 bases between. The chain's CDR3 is CASSPRGVYTEAFF. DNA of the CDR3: TGCGCCAGCAGCCCCAGGGGAGTGTACACTGAAGCTTTCTTT. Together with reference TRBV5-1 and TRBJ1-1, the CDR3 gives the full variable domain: KAGVTQTPRYLIKTRGQQVTLSCSPISGHRSVSWYQQTPGQGLQFLFEYFSETQRNKGNFPGRFSGRQFSNSRSEMNVSTLELGDSALYLCASSPRGVYTEAFFGQGTRLTVV.

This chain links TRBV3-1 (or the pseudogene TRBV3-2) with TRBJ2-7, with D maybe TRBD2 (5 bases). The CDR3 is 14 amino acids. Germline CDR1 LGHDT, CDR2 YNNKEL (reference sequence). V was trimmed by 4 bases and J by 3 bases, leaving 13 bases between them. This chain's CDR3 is CASSPGRNSYEQYF. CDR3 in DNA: TGTGCCAGCAGCCCGGGGAGAAATAGCTACGAGCAGTACTTC.

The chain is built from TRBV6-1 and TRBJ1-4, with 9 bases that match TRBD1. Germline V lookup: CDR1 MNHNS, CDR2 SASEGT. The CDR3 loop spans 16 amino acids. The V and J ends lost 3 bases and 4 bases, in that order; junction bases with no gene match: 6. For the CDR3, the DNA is TGTGCCAGCAGTGATATACAGGGGGCGGATAATGAAAAACTGTTTTTT. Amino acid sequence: CASSDIQGADNEKLFF.